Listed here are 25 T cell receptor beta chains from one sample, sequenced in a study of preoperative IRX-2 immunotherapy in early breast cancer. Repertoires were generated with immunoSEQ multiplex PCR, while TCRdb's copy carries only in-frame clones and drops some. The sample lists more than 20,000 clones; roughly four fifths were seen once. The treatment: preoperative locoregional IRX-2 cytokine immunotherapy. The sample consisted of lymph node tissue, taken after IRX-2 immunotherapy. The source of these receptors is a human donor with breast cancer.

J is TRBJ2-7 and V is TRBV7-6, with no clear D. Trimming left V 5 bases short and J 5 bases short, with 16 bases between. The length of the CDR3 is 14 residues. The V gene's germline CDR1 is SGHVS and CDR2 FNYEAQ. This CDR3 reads CASSLVKGGDEQYF. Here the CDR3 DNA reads TGTGCCAGCAGCCTCGTGAAGGGTGGGGACGAGCAGTACTTC.

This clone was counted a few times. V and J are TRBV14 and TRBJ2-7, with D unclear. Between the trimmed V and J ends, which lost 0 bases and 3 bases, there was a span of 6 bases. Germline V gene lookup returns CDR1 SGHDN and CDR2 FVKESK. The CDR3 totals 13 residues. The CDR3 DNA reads TGTGCCAGCAGCCAAGATTGGAGCTACGAGCAGTACTTC. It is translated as CASSQDWSYEQYF.

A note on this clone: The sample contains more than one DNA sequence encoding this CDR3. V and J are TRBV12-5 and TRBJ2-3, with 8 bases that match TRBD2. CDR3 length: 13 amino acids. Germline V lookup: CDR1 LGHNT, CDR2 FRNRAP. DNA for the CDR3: TGTGCCAGTAGTGCTAGCGGGACAGATACGCAGTATTTT. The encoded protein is CASSASGTDTQYF.

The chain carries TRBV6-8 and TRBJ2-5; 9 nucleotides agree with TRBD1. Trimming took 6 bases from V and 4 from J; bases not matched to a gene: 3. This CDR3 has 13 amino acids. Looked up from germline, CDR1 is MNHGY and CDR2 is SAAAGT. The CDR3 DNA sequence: TGTGCCAGCAGAACAGGGGGCGTAGAGACCCAGTACTTC. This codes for CASRTGGVETQYF.

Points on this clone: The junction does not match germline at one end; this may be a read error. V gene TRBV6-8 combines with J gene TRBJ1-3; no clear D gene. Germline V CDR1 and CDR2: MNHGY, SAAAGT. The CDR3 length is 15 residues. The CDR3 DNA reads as TGTGCCATCAGTGTAGCGGAAAAACCTGGAAACACCATATATTTT. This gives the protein CAISVAEKPGNTIYF.

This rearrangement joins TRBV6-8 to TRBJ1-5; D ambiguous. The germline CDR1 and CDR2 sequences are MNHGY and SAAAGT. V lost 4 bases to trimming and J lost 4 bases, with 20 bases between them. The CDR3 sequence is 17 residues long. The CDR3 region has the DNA TGTGCCAGCAGTTTCTCTGGGATCGGGAGGACGAATCAGCCCCAGCATTTT. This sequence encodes CASSFSGIGRTNQPQHF.

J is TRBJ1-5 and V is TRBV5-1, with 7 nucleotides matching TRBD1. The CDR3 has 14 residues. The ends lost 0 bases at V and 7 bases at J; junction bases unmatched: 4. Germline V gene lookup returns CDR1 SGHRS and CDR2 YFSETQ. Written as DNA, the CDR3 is TGCGCCAGCAGCTTGGAGGGGGCCGGGCAGCCCCAGCATTTT. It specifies CASSLEGAGQPQHF.

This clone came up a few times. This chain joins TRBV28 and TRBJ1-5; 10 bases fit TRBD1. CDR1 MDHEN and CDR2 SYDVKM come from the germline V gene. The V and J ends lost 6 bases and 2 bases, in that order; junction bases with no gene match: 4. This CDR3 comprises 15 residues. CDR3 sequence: CASSTTGGGNQPQHF. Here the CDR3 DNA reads TGTGCCAGCAGCACGACAGGGGGCGGCAATCAGCCCCAGCATTTT.

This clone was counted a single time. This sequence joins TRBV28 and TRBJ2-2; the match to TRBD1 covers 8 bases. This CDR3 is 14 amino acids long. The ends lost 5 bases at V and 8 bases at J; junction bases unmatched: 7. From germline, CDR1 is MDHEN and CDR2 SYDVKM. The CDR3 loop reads CASSPQGAGGELFF. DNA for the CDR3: TGTGCCAGCAGTCCTCAGGGGGCAGGAGGGGAGCTGTTTTTT. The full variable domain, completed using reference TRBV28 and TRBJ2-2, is DVKVTQSSRYLVKRTGEKVFLECVQDMDHENMFWYRQDPGLGLRLIYFSYDVKMKEKGDIPEGYSVSREKKERFSLILESASTNQTSMYLCASSPQGAGGELFFGEGSRLTVL.

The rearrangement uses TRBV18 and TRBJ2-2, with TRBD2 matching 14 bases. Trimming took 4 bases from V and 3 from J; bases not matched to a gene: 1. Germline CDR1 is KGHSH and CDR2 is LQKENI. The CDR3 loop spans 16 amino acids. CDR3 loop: CASSQGLAGDTGELFF. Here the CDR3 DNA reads TGTGCCAGCTCACAGGGACTAGCGGGAGACACCGGGGAGCTGTTTTTT.

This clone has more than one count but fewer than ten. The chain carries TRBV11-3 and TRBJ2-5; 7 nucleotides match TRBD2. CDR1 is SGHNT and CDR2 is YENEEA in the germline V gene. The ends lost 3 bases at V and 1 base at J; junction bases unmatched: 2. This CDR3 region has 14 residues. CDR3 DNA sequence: TGTGCCAGCAGCTTTACTAGCGCCCAAGAGACCCAGTACTTC. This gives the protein CASSFTSAQETQYF.

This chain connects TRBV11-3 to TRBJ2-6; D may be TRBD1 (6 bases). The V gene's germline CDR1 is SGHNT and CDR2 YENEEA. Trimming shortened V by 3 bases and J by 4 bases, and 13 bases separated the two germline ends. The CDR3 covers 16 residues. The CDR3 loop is CASSFGNRAGANVLTF. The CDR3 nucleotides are TGTGCCAGCAGCTTTGGGAACAGGGCCGGGGCCAACGTCCTGACTTTC. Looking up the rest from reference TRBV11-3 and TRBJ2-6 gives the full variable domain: EAGVVQSPRYKIIEKKQPVAFWCNPISGHNTLYWYLQNLGQGPELLIRYENEEAVDDSQLPKDRFSAERLKGVDSTLKIQPAELGDSAVYLCASSFGNRAGANVLTFGAGSRLTVL.

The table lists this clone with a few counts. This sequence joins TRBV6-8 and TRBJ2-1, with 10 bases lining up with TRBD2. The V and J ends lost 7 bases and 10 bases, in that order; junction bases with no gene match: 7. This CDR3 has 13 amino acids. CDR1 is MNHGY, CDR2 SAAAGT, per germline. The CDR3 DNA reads TGTGCCAGCAAGGCGAGCGGGAGGGACGAGCAGTTCTTC. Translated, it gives CASKASGRDEQFF.

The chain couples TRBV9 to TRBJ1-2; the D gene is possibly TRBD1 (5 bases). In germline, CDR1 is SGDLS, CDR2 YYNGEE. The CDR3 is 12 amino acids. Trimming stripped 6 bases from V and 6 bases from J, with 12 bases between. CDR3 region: CASTTEFHGYTF. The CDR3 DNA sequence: TGTGCCAGCACGACAGAGTTTCATGGCTACACCTTC.

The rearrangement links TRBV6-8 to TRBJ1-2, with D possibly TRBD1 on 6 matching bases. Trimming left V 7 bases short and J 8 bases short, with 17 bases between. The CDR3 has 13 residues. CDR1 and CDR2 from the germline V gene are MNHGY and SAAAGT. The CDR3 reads CASTDTGARGYTF. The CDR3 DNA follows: TGTGCCAGCACCGACACGGGGGCGCGGGGCTACACCTTC.

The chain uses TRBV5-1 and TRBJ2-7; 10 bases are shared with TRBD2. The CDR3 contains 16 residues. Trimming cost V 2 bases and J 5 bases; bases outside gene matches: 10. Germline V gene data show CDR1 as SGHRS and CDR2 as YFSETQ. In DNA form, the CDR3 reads TGCGCCAGCAGCTTCGGCTCTAGCGGGAGACTCGACGAGCAGTACTTC. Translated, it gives CASSFGSSGRLDEQYF.

CDR3 nucleotide sequence: TGTGCCAGCAGCTTAGACCTAGCGGGAGGGGGTGAGCAGTACTTC. Its protein is CASSLDLAGGGEQYF. The J gene is TRBJ2-7, the V gene TRBV11-3; 12 nucleotides align to TRBD2. This CDR3 has 15 amino acids. The germline gives CDR1 SGHNT, CDR2 YENEEA. Trimming took 0 bases from V and 7 from J; bases not matched to a gene: 4.

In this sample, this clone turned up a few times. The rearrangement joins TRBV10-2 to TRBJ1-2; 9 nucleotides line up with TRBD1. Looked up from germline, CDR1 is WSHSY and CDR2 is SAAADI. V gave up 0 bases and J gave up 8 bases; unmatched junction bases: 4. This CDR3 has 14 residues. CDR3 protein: CASSESRTGEGYTF. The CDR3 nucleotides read TGCGCCAGCAGTGAGTCACGGACAGGGGAAGGCTACACCTTC.

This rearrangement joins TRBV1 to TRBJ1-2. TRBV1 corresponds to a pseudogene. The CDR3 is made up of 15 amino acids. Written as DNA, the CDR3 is TGCGCCAGCAGCCAAGAGTGGGAGGGGAACTATGGCTACACCTTC. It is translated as CASSQEWEGNYGYTF.

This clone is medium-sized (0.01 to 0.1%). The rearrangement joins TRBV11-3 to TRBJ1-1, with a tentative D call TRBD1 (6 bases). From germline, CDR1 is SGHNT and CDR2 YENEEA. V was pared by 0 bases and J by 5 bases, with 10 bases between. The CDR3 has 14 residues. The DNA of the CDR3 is TGTGCCAGCAGCTTAGAGGGGGCGCGAACTGAAGCTTTCTTT. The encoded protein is CASSLEGARTEAFF.

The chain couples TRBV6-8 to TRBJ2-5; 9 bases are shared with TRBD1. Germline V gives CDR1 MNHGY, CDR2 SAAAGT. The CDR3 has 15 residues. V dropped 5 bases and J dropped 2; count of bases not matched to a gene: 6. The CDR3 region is CASSPRDRAQETQYF. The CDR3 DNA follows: TGTGCCAGCAGTCCCCGGGACAGGGCTCAAGAGACCCAGTACTTC.

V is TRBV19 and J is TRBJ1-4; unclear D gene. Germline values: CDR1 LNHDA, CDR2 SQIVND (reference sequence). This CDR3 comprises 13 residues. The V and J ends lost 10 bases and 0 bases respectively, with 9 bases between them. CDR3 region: CATKGPTNEKLFF. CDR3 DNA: TGTGCCACCAAAGGACCAACTAATGAAAAACTGTTTTTT.

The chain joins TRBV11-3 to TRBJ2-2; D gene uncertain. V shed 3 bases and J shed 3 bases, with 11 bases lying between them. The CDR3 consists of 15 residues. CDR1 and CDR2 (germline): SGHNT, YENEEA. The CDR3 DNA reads TGTGCCAGCAGCTTGGCAGACATCGACACCGGGGAGCTGTTTTTT. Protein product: CASSLADIDTGELFF.

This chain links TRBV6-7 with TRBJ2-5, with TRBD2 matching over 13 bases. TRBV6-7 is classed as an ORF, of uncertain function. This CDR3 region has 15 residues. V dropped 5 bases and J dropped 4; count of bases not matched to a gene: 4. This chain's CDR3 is CASSELAGGPETQYF. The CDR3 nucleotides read TGTGCCAGCAGTGAACTAGCGGGAGGGCCAGAGACCCAGTACTTC.

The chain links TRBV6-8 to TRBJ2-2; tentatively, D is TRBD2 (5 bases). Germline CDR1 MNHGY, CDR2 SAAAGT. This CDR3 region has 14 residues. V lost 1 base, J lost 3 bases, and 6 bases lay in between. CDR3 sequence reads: CASSYWGDTGELFF. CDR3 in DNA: TGTGCCAGCAGTTACTGGGGAGACACCGGGGAGCTGTTTTTT.